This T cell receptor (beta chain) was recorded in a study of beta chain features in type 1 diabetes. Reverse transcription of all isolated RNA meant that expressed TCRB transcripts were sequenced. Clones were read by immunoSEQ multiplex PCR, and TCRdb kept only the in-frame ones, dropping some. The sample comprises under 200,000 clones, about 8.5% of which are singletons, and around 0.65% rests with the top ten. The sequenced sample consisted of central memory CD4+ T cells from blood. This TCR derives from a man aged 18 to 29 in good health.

CDR3 bases: TGTGCCAGCAGCTTGGTGGGGAGAATGGTTAGCTACACCTTC. Residues: CASSLVGRMVSYTF. The chain uses TRBV5-5 and TRBJ1-2; D ambiguous. Between the trimmed V and J ends, which lost 0 bases and 9 bases, there was a span of 15 bases. The CDR3 consists of 14 residues. Germline CDR1 SGHKS, CDR2 YYEKEE (reference sequence).